This TCR beta chain derives from a study of cytomegalovirus exposure and HLA in healthy donors. A multiplex PCR was run with 60 Vbeta primers and 13 Jbeta primers. Data came from immunoSEQ multiplex PCR; TCRdb stores just in-frame clones and leaves some out. In total, the table holds roughly 65,000 clones. This CDR3 is built from 13 residues. Trimming cost V 0 bases and J 15 bases; bases outside gene matches: 6. Germline CDR1 SGHDN, CDR2 FVKESK. The clonotype was recovered from a boy aged 5 to 17 in good health and CMV-seronegative. Sequenced material: PBMCs. The chain is built from TRBV14 and TRBJ2-1; 9 bases map to TRBD1. CDR3 loop: CASSQDLRDRVFF. CDR3 DNA sequence: TGTGCCAGCAGCCAAGATCTCCGGGACAGGGTGTTCTTC.